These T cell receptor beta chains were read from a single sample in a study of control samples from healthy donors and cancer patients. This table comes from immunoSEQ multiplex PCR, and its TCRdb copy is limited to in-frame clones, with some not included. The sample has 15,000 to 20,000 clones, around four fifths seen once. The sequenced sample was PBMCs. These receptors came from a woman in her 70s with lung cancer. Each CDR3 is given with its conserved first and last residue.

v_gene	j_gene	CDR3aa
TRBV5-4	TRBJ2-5	CASSLGLAQETQYF
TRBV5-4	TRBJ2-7	CASSLEGRSYEQYF
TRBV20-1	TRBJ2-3	CSASIAGAITDTQYF
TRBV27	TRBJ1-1	CASSLTTGSGTEAFF
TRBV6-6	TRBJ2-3	CASSLLTGSTDTQYF
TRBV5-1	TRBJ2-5	CASRRTSGTEETQYF
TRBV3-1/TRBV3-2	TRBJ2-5	CASSQEYGRVTQYF
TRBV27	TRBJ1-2	CASSWDRSNYGYTF
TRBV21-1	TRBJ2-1	CASSKVLHEQFF
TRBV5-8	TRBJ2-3	CASSLRGGGTDTQYF
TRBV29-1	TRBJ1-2	CSVMTGSSGYTF
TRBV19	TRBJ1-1	CASSKGQGGITEAFF
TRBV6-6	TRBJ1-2	CASSYPQGARYGYTF
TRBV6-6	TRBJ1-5	CASRNTDQPQHF
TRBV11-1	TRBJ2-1	CARKDPLRDNEQFF
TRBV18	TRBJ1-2	CASSTTRSPGPSGYGYTF
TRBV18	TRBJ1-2	CASSPRQDYGYTF
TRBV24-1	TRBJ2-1	CATSDSGTSGEQFF
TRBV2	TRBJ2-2	CASSNRDGTGELFF
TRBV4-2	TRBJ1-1	CASSPGRGAGNTEAFF
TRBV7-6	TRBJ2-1	CASSLLAGGKKYNEQFF
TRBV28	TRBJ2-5	CASTETTGTRETQYF
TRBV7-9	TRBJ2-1	CASSLSGSSSYNEQFF
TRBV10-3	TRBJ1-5	CAISARGGGQPQHF
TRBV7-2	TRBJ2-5	CASSRGDSQETQYF
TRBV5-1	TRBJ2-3	CASSGGTLKSTDTQYF
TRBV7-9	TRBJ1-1	CASILNLNTEAFF
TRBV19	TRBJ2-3	CASSMTSGSGTQYF
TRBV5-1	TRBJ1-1	CASSFEPWNTEAFF
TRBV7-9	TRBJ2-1	CASSLRIGTERLAQFF
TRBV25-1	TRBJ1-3	CASTSGGGSGNTIYF
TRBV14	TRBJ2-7	CASSHRNRGGEQYF
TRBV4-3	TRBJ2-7	CASSQDRGSGGYEQYF
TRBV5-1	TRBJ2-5	CASSLSGPLGSGRSYSTQETQYF
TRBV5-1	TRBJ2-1	CASSPPGGSGNEQFF
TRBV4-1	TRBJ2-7	CASSPPAGGPGEQYF
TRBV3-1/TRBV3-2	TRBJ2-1	CASSQDRSGRSYNEQFF
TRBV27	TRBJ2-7	CASSFVGQAQYF
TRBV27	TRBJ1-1	CASSLVGPNTEAFF
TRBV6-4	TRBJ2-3	CASSEGVKDTDTQYF
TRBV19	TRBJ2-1	CASSVAGGPYNEQFF
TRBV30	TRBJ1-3	CAWSVKDRRASGNTIYF
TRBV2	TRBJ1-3	CASSVIGSGNTIYF
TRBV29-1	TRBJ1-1	CSVDYRELNTEAFF
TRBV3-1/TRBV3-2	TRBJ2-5	CASSRGLLVQETQYF
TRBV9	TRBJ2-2	CASSDRRNTGELFF
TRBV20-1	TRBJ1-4	CSAQRTGKLFF
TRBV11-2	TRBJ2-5	CASSLDQTGTQYF
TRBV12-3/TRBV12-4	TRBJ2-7	CASSRNPYEQYF
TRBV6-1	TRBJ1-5	CASSDRARQPQHF
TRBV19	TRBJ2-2	CASSRTVPGELFF
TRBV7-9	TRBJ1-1	CASSRGETEAFF
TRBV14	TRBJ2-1	CASSPLENTYNEQFF
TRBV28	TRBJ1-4	CASSLWAGTGIPNLFF
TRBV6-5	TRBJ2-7	CASGQAGEQYF
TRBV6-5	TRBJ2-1	CASSFNNEQFF
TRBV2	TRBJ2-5	CASSEGAGRETQYF
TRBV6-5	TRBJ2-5	CASKRVQETQYF
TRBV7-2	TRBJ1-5	CASSLASNQPQHF
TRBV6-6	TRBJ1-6	CASSYRGQNSPLHF